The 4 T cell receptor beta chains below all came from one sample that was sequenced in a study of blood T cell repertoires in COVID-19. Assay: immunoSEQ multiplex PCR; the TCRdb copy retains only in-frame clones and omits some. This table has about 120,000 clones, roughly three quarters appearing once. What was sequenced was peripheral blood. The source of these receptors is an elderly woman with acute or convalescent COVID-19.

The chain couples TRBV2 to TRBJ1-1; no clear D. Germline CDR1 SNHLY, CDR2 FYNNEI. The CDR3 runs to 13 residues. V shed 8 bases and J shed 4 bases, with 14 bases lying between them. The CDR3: CASSSGWITEAFF. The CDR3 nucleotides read TGTGCCAGCTCTAGTGGGTGGATCACTGAAGCTTTCTTT. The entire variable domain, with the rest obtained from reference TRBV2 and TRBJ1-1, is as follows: EPEVTQTPSHQVTQMGQEVILRCVPISNHLYFYWYRQILGQKVEFLVSFYNNEISEKSEIFDDQFSVERPDGSNFTLKIRSTKLEDSAMYFCASSSGWITEAFFGQGTRLTVV.

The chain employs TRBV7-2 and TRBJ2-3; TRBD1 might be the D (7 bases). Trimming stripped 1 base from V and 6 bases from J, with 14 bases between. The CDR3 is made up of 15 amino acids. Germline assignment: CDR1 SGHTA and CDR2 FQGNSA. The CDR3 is CASSLDARGADTQYF. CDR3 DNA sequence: TGTGCCAGCAGCTTAGATGCCAGGGGGGCGGATACGCAGTATTTT.

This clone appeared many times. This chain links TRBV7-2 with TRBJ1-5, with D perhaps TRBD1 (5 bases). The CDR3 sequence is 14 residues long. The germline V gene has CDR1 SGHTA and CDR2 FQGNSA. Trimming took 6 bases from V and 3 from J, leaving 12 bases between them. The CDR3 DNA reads TGTGCCAGCAGTTCCGACAGATACAATCAGCCCCAGCATTTT. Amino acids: CASSSDRYNQPQHF.

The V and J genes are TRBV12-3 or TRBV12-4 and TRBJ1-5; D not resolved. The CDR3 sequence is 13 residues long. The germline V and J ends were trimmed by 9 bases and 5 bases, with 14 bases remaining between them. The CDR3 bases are TGTGCCAGTTCTAGTGCGGGCCATCAGCCCCAGCATTTT. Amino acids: CASSSAGHQPQHF.